This T cell receptor (beta chain) was sequenced for a study of blood T cell repertoires in COVID-19 (dated by TCRdb to 2020 to 2022). At the level of the whole study: Collaborator samples came from the United States, Italy and Spain and covered acute and convalescent phases of COVID-19. The material from the prospective study consisted of cDNA or gDNA derived from T cells, B-cell-depleted T cells, or PBMCs. Subjects who had been exposed to COVID-19, were actively infected with it, or had recovered from it provided the deeply sampled blood TCRbeta repertoires that made up the dataset. The repertoires were made available in a free public database intended to serve as a resource for research on the immune response to SARS-CoV-2. Samples were obtained from the ongoing ImmuneRACE study (first 160 participants) and from approximately 1,200 subjects provided by 6 global collaborators. Nearly every sample came with metadata listing a de-identified subject ID, COVID-19 status, age in years and sex. Where available, HLA class I and class II types were taken from metadata supplied by the sample provider and were not determined by assay-based typing.

The immunoSEQ Assay, a bias-controlled multiplex PCR, was used to amplify TCRbeta CDR3 regions from genomic DNA. Processing in the source paper ran as follows. Within the assay, amplification of reference gene primers was used to estimate how many nucleated cells each sample contained. To quantify the absolute abundance of each unique TCRbeta CDR3 rearrangement, sequence reads were collapsed and filtered. For each sample, productive Simpson clonality was calculated by taking the square root of Simpson's diversity index across productive rearrangements. This is the immuneACCESS table as TCRdb keeps it, with only in-frame sequences that have V and J called. A part of the clones is gone; compared with another copy, unresolved V genes explain less than half, and the rest is unexplained. Clonal size and the V and J genes are those of that table, whereas D and trimming came from the DNA. This sample is represented by roughly 120,000 clones; roughly 80% of them were singletons. The ten largest clonotypes hold roughly 1.6% of the sample.

The collaborating institutions used their own protocols to collect whole blood in K2EDTA tubes. For TCRbeta analysis, collaborator samples were shipped as frozen whole blood, as isolated PBMCs, or as DNA extracted from either sample type. CDR1 and CDR2 are drawn from the germline V gene: SGHRS, YFSETQ. Trimming takes 0 bases from V and 5 bases from J, and the germline ends sit 6 bases apart. Including the terminal cysteine and phenylalanine, the CDR3 comprises 14 residues. The kept DNA is CDR3 alone, 42 bases in frame from the first base. Points the paper makes about the study in general: The quantity of clinical and demographic metadata differed by source and by participant and was supplied without curation.

This clone was picked up one time. What this receptor recognizes is not known. Per-nucleotide qualities are absent, and no much larger clonotype sits a single base away. The sequence links TRBV5-1 to TRBJ1-6; TRBD1 is a weak D gene call, 5 bases matching. Sequencing used peripheral blood. The receptor was derived from a man between 50 and 59 years old with acute or convalescent COVID-19. The sequence in DNA is TGCGCCAGCAGCTTGGGGGGGGATAATTCACCCCTCCACTTT. Its translation is CASSLGGDNSPLHF.